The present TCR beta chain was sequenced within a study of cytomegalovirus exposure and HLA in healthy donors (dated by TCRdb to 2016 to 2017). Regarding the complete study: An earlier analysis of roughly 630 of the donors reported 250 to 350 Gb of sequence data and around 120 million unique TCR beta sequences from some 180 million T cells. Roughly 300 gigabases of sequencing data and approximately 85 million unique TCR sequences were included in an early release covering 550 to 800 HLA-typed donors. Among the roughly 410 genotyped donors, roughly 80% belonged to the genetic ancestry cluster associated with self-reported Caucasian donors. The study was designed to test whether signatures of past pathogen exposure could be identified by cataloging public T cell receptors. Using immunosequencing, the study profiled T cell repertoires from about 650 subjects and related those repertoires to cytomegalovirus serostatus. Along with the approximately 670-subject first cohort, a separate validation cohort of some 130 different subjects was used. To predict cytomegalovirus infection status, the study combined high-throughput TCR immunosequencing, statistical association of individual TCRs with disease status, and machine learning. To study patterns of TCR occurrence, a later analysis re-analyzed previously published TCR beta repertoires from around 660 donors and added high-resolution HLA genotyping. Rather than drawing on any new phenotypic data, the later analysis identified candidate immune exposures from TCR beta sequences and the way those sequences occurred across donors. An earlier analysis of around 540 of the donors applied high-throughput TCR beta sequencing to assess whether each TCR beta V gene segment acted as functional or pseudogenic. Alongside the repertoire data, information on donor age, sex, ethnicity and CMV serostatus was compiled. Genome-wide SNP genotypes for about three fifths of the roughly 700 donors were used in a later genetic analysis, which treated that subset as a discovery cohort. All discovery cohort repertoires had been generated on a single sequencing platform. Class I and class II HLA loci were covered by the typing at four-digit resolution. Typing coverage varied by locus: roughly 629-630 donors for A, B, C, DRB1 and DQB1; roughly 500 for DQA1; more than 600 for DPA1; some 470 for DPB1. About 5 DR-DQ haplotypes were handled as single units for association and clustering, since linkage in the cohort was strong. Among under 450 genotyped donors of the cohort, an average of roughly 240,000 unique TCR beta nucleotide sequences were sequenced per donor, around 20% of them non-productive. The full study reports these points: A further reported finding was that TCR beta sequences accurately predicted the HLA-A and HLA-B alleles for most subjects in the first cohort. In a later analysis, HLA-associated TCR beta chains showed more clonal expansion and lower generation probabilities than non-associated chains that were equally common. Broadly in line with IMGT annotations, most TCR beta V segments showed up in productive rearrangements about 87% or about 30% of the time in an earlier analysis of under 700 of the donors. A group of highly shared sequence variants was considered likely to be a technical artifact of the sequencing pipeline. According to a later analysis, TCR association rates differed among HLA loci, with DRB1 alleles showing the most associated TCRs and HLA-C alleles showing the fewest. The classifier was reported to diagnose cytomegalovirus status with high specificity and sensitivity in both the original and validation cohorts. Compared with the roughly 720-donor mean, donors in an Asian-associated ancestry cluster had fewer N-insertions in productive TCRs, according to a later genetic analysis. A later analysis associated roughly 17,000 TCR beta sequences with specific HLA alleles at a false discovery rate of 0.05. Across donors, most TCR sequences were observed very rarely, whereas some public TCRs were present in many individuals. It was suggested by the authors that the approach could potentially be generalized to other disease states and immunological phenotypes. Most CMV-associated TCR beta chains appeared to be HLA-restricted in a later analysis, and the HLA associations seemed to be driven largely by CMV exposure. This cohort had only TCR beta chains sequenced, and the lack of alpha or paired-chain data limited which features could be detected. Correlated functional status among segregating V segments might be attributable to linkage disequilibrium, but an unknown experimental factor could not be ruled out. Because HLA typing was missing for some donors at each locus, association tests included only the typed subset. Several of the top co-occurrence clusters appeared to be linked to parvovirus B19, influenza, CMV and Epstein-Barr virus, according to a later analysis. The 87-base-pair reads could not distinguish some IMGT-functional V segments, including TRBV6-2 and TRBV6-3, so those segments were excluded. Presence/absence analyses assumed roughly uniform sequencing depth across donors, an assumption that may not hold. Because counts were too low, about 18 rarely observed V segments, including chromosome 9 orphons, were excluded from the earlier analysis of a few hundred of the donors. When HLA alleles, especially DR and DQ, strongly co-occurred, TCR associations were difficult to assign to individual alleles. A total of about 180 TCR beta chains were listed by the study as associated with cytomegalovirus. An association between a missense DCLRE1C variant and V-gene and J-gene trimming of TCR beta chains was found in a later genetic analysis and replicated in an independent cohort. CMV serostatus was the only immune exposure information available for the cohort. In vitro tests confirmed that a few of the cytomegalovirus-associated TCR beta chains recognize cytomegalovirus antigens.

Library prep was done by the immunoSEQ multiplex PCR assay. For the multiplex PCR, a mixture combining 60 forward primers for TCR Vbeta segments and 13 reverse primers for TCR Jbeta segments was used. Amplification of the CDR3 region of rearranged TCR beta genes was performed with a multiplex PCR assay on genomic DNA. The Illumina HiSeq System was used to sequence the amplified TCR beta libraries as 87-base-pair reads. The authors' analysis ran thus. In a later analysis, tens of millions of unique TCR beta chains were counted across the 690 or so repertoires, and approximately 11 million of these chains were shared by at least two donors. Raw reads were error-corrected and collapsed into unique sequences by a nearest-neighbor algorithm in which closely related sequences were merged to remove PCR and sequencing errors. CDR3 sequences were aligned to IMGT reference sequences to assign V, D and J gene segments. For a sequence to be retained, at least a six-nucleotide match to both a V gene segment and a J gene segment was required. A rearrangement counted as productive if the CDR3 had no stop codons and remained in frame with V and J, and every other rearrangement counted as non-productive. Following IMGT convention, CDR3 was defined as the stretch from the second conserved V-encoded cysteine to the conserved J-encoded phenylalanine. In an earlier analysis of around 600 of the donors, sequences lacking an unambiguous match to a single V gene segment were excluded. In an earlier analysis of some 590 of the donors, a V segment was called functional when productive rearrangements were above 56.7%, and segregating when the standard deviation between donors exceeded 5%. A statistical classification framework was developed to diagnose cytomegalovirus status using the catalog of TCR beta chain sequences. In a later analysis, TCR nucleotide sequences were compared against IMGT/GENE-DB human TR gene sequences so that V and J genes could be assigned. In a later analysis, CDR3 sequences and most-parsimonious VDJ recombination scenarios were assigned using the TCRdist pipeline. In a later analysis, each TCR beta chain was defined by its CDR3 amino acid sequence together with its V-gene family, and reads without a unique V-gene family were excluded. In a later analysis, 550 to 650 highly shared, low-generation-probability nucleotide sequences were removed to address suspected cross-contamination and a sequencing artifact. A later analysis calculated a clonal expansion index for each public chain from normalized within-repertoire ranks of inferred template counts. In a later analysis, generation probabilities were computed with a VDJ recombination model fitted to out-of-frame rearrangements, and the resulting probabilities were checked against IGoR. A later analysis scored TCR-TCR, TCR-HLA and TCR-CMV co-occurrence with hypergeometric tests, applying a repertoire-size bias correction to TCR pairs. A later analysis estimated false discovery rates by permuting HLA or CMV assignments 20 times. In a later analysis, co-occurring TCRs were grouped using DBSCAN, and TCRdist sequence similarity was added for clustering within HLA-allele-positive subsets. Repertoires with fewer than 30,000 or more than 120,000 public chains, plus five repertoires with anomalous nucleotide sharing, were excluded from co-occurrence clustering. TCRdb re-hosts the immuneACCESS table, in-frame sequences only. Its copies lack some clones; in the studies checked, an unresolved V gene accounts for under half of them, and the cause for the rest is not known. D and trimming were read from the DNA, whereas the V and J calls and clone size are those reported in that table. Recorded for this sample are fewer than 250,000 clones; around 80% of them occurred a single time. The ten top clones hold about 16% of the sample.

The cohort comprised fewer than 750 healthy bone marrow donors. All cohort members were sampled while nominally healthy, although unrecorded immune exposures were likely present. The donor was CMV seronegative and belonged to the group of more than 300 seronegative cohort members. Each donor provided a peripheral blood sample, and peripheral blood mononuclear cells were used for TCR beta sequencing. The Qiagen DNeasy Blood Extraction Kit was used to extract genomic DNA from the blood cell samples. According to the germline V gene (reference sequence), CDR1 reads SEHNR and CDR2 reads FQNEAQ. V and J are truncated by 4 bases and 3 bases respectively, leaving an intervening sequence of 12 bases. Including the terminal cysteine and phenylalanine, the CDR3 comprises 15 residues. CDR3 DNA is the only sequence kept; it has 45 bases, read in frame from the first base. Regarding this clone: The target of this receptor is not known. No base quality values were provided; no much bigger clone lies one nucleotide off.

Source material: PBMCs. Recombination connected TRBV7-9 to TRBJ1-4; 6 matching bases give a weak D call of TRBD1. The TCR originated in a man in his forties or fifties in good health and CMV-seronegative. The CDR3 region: CASSSGQNPNEKLFF. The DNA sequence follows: TGTGCCAGCAGCTCTGGACAGAACCCTAATGAAAAACTGTTTTTT.